These T cell receptor beta chains were read from a single sample in a study of cytomegalovirus exposure and HLA in healthy donors. The table came from immunoSEQ multiplex PCR; TCRdb's copy has only in-frame clones and leaves some out. In the table there are about 140,000 clones, roughly 80% of which are singletons. Input material: PBMCs. The receptors originated from a middle-aged woman in good health and CMV-seronegative. CDR3s include the opening cysteine and the closing phenylalanine or tryptophan. A D gene is named only where the DNA matches it firmly. Some rows have no size entry. The others give once, few or many, or a class for an expanded clone.

V	J	size	D	DNA	CDR3
TRBV25-1	TRBJ1-4	.	.	TGTGCCACCAAGAACAGCATCGATGAAAAACTGTTTTTT	CATKNSIDEKLFF
TRBV6-5	TRBJ2-3	.	.	TGTGCCATCCGCGATGTCACAGATACGCAGTATTTT	CAIRDVTDTQYF
TRBV6-4	TRBJ2-1	once	.	TGTGCCAGCAGTGAGAGCTCTGGCGGAAGAAACAATGAGCAGTTCTTC	CASSESSGGRNNEQFF
TRBV4-3	TRBJ2-7	.	TRBD1	TGCGCCAGCAGCCCAAACTCCTCCCCAGGGGGCGAGCAGTACTTC	CASSPNSSPGGEQYF
TRBV27	TRBJ1-2	.	TRBD1	TGTGCCAGCAGTTCCGCGGGACAGGGAAACTATGGCTACACCTTC	CASSSAGQGNYGYTF
TRBV29-1	TRBJ2-7	.	TRBD2	TGCAGCGTTGAACGTTTAACTAGCGGGGGCGAGCAGTACTTC	CSVERLTSGGEQYF
TRBV5-1	TRBJ2-3	.	TRBD2	TGCGCCAGCAACCCAGCGGGGGGGACAGATACGCAGTATTTT	CASNPAGGTDTQYF
TRBV27	TRBJ2-5	few	TRBD2	TGTGCCAGCAGTCCCGGGACTAGCGGACAAGAGACCCAGTACTTC	CASSPGTSGQETQYF
TRBV7-2	TRBJ2-1	.	TRBD2	TGTGCCAGCAGCTCCCTAGCGGGAGTCCATGAGCAGTTCTTC	CASSSLAGVHEQFF
TRBV28	TRBJ2-7	.	.	TGTGCCAGCAGTTTGGAGAATCCGCGTCACGAGCAGTACTTC	CASSLENPRHEQYF
TRBV25-1	TRBJ1-4	.	.	TGTGCCAGCAGTGAATTTGGAGGGGACCATGAAAAACTGTTTTTT	CASSEFGGDHEKLFF
TRBV7-2	TRBJ2-7	.	.	TGTGCCAGCAGCTTAGCGGGCGGGCAGAGCGGGTACGTCGAGCAGTACTTC	CASSLAGGQSGYVEQYF
TRBV10-3	TRBJ2-5	.	TRBD1	TGTGCCATCAGTGATACGACAGGGGCCCGGAGCGCCCAGTACTTC	CAISDTTGARSAQYF
TRBV5-1	TRBJ1-5	few	.	TGCGCCAGCAGCTTGAGATCGGGTCAGAATCAGCCCCAGCATTTT	CASSLRSGQNQPQHF
TRBV19	TRBJ1-5	.	.	TGTGCCAGTACCTACACTCACACAGGGAGAGGTCAGCCCCAGCATTTT	CASTYTHTGRGQPQHF
TRBV6-5	TRBJ1-1	.	.	TGTGCCAGCAGCCCTACCCTGATGAACACTGAAGCTTTCTTT	CASSPTLMNTEAFF
TRBV6-5	TRBJ2-5	few	.	TGTGCCAGCAGTCCCGACAGAATTCAAGAGACCCAGTACTTC	CASSPDRIQETQYF
TRBV7-6	TRBJ2-7	.	TRBD2	TGTGCCAGCAGCCGCCGCGGGGGGCGGGACGAGCAGTACTTC	CASSRRGGRDEQYF
TRBV6-5	TRBJ2-7	.	.	TGTGCCAGCAGTTACCGCGGGCGGACCCACTACGAGCAGTACTTC	CASSYRGRTHYEQYF
TRBV19	TRBJ2-1	.	TRBD2	TGTGCCAGTAGCTCGCGTCTGCGGGAGGACTTCACCCGACTATCCTACAATGAGCAGTTCTTC	CASSSRLREDFTRLSYNEQFF
TRBV27	TRBJ2-5	.	.	TGTGCCAGCAGTTTTGGAGGACTGTACGGCAAAGAGACCCAGTACTTC	CASSFGGLYGKETQYF
TRBV5-1	TRBJ2-2	.	TRBD1	TGCGCCAGCAGCTTGGAGGGGGCGCGGTTCGGCACCGGGGAGCTGTTTTTT	CASSLEGARFGTGELFF
TRBV7-6	TRBJ2-2	.	TRBD2	TGTGCCAGCAGCTTCCGACTAGCGGGGGATACAAACACCGGGGAGCTGTTTTTT	CASSFRLAGDTNTGELFF
TRBV5-1	TRBJ1-1	once	.	TGCGCCAGCAGCGAGAGGAGCGTGAACACTGAAGCTTTCTTT	CASSERSVNTEAFF
TRBV7-9	TRBJ1-2	few	.	TGTGCCAGCAGCTTACAATCGGATGGCTACACCTTC	CASSLQSDGYTF
TRBV7-2	TRBJ2-7	.	.	TGTGCCAGCAGCGCAGGGACACTCCGCGAGCAGTACTTC	CASSAGTLREQYF
TRBV7-8	TRBJ1-5	.	TRBD1	TGTGCCAGCAGCAAAGACAGGGGATTAGGCAATCAGCCCCAGCATTTT	CASSKDRGLGNQPQHF
TRBV7-2	TRBJ1-2	.	.	TGTGCCAGCAGCTTAGGACTAGGCAGGTCTAACTATGGCTACACCTTC	CASSLGLGRSNYGYTF
TRBV16	TRBJ1-6	.	TRBD1	TGTGCCAGCAGCCAATACCAGGGGGCCGGCAATAATTCACCCCTCCACTTT	CASSQYQGAGNNSPLHF
TRBV2	TRBJ2-7	few	.	TGTGCCAGCAGTGAAGTTATAGGACTATACGAGCAGTACTTC	CASSEVIGLYEQYF
TRBV6-6	TRBJ2-7	.	.	TGTGCCAGCAGACTCGACACACTCGACAATCGGGAGCAGTACTTC	CASRLDTLDNREQYF
TRBV4-3	TRBJ2-7	.	TRBD1	TGCGCCAGCAGCCAAGATAGGGGCAGGGGGAACGAGCAGTACTTC	CASSQDRGRGNEQYF
TRBV4-2	TRBJ2-3	.	TRBD2	TGTGCCAGCAGTCACGAGACTAGCGGGGGGTCGGATACGCAGTATTTT	CASSHETSGGSDTQYF
TRBV27	TRBJ1-1	.	.	TGTGCCAGCAGCAGGCCTCCGAACACTGAAGCTTTCTTT	CASSRPPNTEAFF
TRBV5-1	TRBJ1-4	few	.	TGCGCCAGCAGCTCTGGAAGGGGATTGGAGGAAAAACTGTTTTTT	CASSSGRGLEEKLFF
TRBV18	TRBJ1-1	.	.	TGTGCCAGCTCACCAAGCCGGGAGCTCCTCATGAACACTGAAGCTTTCTTT	CASSPSRELLMNTEAFF
TRBV13	TRBJ2-3	.	.	TGTGCCAGTTCTTTGCGGGCCAGCACAGATACGCAGTATTTT	CASSLRASTDTQYF
TRBV6-5	TRBJ1-6	.	.	TGTGCCAGCAGTTACCGGGGGTTGTATAATTCACCCCTCCACTTT	CASSYRGLYNSPLHF
TRBV9	TRBJ2-1	.	TRBD2	TGTGCCAGCAGCGCCTCCGGGACTAGTTTTAATGAGCAGTTCTTC	CASSASGTSFNEQFF
TRBV5-6	TRBJ2-3	once	TRBD2	TGTGCCAGCAGCTTCCGCACTAGCGGAAACACAGATACGCAGTATTTT	CASSFRTSGNTDTQYF
TRBV27	TRBJ1-6	.	TRBD1	TGTGCCAGCAGTGCCGGGACAGGTCTTTCACCCCTCCACTTT	CASSAGTGLSPLHF
TRBV6-6	TRBJ2-1	.	.	TGTGCCAGCAGTTCCGGACTTCACCTGGGCAATGAGCAGTTCTTC	CASSSGLHLGNEQFF
TRBV5-1	TRBJ2-2	.	.	TGCGCCAGCAGCCTCGCTGGCCCGAACACCGGGGAGCTGTTTTTT	CASSLAGPNTGELFF
TRBV28	TRBJ2-1	.	.	TGTGCCTTATATCTCGAGGGACGAGGGGGATACAATGAGCAGTTCTTC	CALYLEGRGGYNEQFF
TRBV19	TRBJ2-2	.	.	TGTGCCAGTAGTATTCGGGTCGGGGAGCTGTTTTTT	CASSIRVGELFF
TRBV7-3	TRBJ1-5	.	.	TGTGCCAGCAGCACCACAGGGAATCAGCCCCAGCATTTT	CASSTTGNQPQHF
TRBV14	TRBJ2-4	.	.	TGTGCCAGCAGCCACAGGGGTGGCGGCAGTCAGTACTTC	CASSHRGGGSQYF
TRBV9	TRBJ1-2	.	TRBD1	TGTGCCAGCAGCGTCGGGACAGACTCCTCTAACTATGGCTACACCTTC	CASSVGTDSSNYGYTF
TRBV19	TRBJ1-4	.	TRBD1	TGTGCCAGTAGTCAACAGGGGCGTGGTGAAAAACTGTTTTTT	CASSQQGRGEKLFF
TRBV6-6	TRBJ2-7	.	TRBD2	TGTGCCAGCAGAAGAGCGGGAAAGGGCGAGCAGTACTTC	CASRRAGKGEQYF
TRBV10-1	TRBJ1-4	few	.	TGCGCCAGCACCTTGACAGGCACTAATGAAAAACTGTTTTTT	CASTLTGTNEKLFF
TRBV5-4	TRBJ2-7	.	TRBD1	TGTGCCAGCACGGGACAGGGAACCTACGAGCAGTACTTC	CASTGQGTYEQYF
TRBV18	TRBJ1-1	.	.	TGTGCCAGCTCCCAGGGGTCGAGACGCGCTGAAGCTTTCTTT	CASSQGSRRAEAFF
TRBV28	TRBJ2-2	few	.	TGTGCCAGCAGCCCTGGAGTTGCGAACACCGGGGAGCTGTTTTTT	CASSPGVANTGELFF
TRBV4-3	TRBJ2-1	.	.	TGCGCCAGCAGCCAAGAGGCGTGGGCCTCCTACAATGAGCAGTTCTTC	CASSQEAWASYNEQFF